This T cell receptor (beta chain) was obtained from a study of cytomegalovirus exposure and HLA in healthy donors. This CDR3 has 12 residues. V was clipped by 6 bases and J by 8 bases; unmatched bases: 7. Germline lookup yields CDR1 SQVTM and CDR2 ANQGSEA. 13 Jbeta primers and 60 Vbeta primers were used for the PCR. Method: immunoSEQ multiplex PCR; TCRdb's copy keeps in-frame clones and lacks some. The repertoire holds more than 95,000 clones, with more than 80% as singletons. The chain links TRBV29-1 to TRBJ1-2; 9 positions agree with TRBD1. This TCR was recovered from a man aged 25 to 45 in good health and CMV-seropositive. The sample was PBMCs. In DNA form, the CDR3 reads TGCAGCGTGAAGGACAGGGGCTGGGGCTACACCTTC. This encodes CSVKDRGWGYTF.